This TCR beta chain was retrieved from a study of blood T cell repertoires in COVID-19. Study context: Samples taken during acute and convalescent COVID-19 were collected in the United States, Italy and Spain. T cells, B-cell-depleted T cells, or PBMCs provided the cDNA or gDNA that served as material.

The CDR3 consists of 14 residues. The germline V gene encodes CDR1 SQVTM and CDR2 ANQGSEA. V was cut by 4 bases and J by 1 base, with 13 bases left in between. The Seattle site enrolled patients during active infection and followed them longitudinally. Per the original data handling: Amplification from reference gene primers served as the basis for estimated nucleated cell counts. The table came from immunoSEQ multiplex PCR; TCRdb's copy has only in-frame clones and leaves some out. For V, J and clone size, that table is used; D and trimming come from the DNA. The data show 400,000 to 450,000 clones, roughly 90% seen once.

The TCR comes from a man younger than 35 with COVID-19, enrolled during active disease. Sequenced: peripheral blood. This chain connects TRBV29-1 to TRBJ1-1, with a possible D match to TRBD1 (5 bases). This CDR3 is CSVGVGGWNTEAFF. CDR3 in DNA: TGCAGCGTTGGAGTCGGGGGTTGGAACACTGAAGCTTTCTTT.